This TCR beta chain appears in the sequencing data of a study of blood T cell repertoires in COVID-19. Overall study context: The United States, Italy and Spain supplied acute and convalescent COVID-19 samples.

Authors' data handling: Quantification of nucleated cells was approximated via reference gene primer amplification. Sequencing was performed with immunoSEQ multiplex PCR; in TCRdb, only in-frame clones are kept and a portion is missing. D and trimming were read from the DNA, whereas the V and J calls and clone size are those reported in that table. Of approximately 290,000 clones in the sample, roughly nine tenths were seen once. V lost 10 bases, J lost 9 bases, and 22 bases lay in between. CDR1 MNHEY and CDR2 SVGAGI come from the germline V gene. CDR3 length equals 14 residues. The sequence derives from a man aged 18 to 29 with active or convalescent COVID-19. The chain employs TRBV6-5 and TRBJ2-1; D is uncertain. The specimen was peripheral blood. For the CDR3, the DNA is TGTGCCACCCAGGTATGGGCCCAGTCCCGTGAGCAGTTCTTC. Translation: CATQVWAQSREQFF.